This TCR beta chain derives from a study of cytomegalovirus exposure and HLA in healthy donors. The study's findings and limits: The sole available immune exposure information was CMV serostatus. Differences between HLA loci emerged in a later analysis of TCR association rates, with DRB1 most and HLA-C fewest.

CDR3 size: 13 residues. Germline assignment: CDR1 SEHNR and CDR2 FQNEAQ (reference sequence). The J segment lost 8 bases and the V segment lost 2 bases, leaving 4 bases of the junction unmatched. Primers included in the PCR were 60 Vbeta and 13 Jbeta primers. Here immunoSEQ multiplex PCR was the method, and the copy in TCRdb shows in-frame clones only, minus some. Of some 150,000 clones listed, 65% to 80% are singletons. This clone was picked up a small number of times. What it binds is not known. The chain employs TRBV7-9 and TRBJ2-3; TRBD1 aligns across 7 bases. Source material: PBMCs. This sequence originates from a woman aged 30 to 39 in good health and CMV-seronegative. The CDR3 DNA is TGTGCCAGCAGCTTACAGGGGGATGGTACGCAGTATTTT. This translates into CASSLQGDGTQYF. The whole variable domain, remainder taken from reference TRBV7-9 and TRBJ2-3, is DTGVSQNPRHKITKRGQNVTFRCDPISEHNRLYWYRQTLGQGPEFLTYFQNEAQLEKSRLLSDRFSAERPKGSFSTLEIQRTEQGDSAMYLCASSLQGDGTQYFGPGTRLTVL.